This paragraph covers one T cell receptor (beta chain) sequence. The data originate from a study of blood T cell repertoires in COVID-19. Study-wide background: Sites in the United States, Italy and Spain provided acute and convalescent COVID-19 samples. In each case, the material was cDNA or gDNA derived from T cells, B-cell-depleted T cells, or PBMCs.

As originally analysed: Amplification from reference gene primers served as the basis for estimated nucleated cell counts. The data were produced by immunoSEQ multiplex PCR, yet TCRdb's version contains in-frame clones alone and is incomplete. V, J and clone size derive from that table, while D and trimming were established from the DNA sequence. This sample has about 190,000 clones, with around 85% found just once. The origin of this receptor is a man between 65 and 85 years old with active or convalescent COVID-19. The specimen sequenced was peripheral blood.

Here the CDR3 reads CASSFPGKETQYF. DNA for the CDR3: TGTGCCAGCAGCTTCCCAGGGAAGGAGACCCAGTACTTC. The chain joins TRBV5-4 to TRBJ2-5, with D possibly TRBD1 on 5 matching bases. The germline V gene encodes CDR1 SGHNT and CDR2 YYREEE (reference sequence). CDR3 size: 13 residues. V gave up 2 bases and J gave up 5 bases, with 10 bases separating them.